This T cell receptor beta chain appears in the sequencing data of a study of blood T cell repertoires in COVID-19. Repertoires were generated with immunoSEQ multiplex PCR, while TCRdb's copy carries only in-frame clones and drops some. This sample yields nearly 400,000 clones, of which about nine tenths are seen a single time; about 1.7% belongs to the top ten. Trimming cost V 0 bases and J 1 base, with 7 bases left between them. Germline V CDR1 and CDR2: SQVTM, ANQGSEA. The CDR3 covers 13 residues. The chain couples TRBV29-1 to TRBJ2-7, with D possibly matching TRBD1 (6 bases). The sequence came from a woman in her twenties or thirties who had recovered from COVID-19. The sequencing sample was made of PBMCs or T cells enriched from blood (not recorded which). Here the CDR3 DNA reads TGCAGCGTTGAAGAGGACAGTTCCTACGAGCAGTACTTC. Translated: CSVEEDSSYEQYF.